This TCR beta chain was sequenced in a study of blood T cell repertoires in COVID-19 (TCRdb year 2020). Notes on the research overall: Collaborator samples came from the United States, Italy and Spain and covered acute and convalescent phases of COVID-19. The material from the prospective study consisted of cDNA or gDNA derived from T cells, B-cell-depleted T cells, or PBMCs. Deeply sampled blood TCRbeta repertoires from subjects exposed to, actively infected with, or recovered from COVID-19 were included in the dataset. The repertoires were released in a freely available public database meant as a resource for research on the immune response to SARS-CoV-2. Samples came from the ongoing ImmuneRACE study (first 160 participants) plus 1,254 subjects from 6 global collaborators. Sample metadata almost always included a de-identified subject ID, COVID-19 status, age in years and sex. Where HLA class I and class II types were available, the types were taken from metadata supplied by the sample provider, not from assay-based typing. Paper-wide results and their limitations: Clinical and demographic metadata were provided uncurated, with the amount varying by source and participant.

TCRbeta CDR3 regions were amplified from genomic DNA by means of the immunoSEQ Assay, a bias-controlled multiplex PCR. The original methods were these. The number of nucleated cells in each sample was estimated from the amplification of reference gene primers within the assay. Sequence reads were collapsed and filtered to measure the absolute abundance of every unique TCRbeta CDR3 rearrangement. For each sample, productive Simpson clonality was calculated as the square root of Simpson's diversity index across productive rearrangements. TCRdb retrieved this table from immuneACCESS and kept in-frame rearrangements only. Not all clones are present; in checked studies, unresolved V genes account for under half, and no reason is known for the remainder. V, J and clone size were drawn from that table, and D and trimming were deduced from the DNA. The sample records about 200,000 clones, around four fifths of which are singletons. The top ten hold about 6.9% of the sample.

The germline V gene supplies CDR1 SGDLS and CDR2 YYNGEE. The CDR3 has 17 amino acids, counting the end cysteine and phenylalanine. Only CDR3 DNA remains: 51 bases, in frame from the first base. The junction shows trimming of 0 bases on V and 4 bases on J, plus 18 bases between the germline ends. The collaborating institutions used their own protocols to collect whole blood in K2EDTA tubes. For TCRbeta analysis, collaborators shipped samples as frozen whole blood, isolated PBMCs, or DNA extracted from either of those sample types. On this clone: Its antigen is still unknown. No quality values exist for individual bases; no much larger clone is one base distant.

The sequence is built from TRBV9 and TRBJ2-3; 5 matching bases give a weak D call of TRBD1. Sequencing used peripheral blood. This TCR was sampled from a human donor with acute or convalescent COVID-19. The donor label of this sample is uncertain. The CDR3 loop reads CASSVGRQGRIADTQYF. The nucleotide sequence reads TGTGCCAGCAGCGTAGGAAGGCAGGGCAGGATCGCAGATACGCAGTATTTT.